A selection of T cell receptor beta chains follows, all from one sample in a study of T cell repertoires in cytomegalovirus infection. MiXCR, run by TCRdb on the reads, gives a single entry per CDR3 protein. This table has approximately 170,000 distinct CDR3 sequences, around 15% appearing once. The material sequenced was PBMCs. Receptor source: a human donor in good health (CMV status not recorded). Some clones in this sample may be carry-over from other donors' samples. Each CDR3 is given with its conserved first and last residue. A D gene is named only where the DNA matches it firmly. The size entry is marked missing in some rows and otherwise reads once, few, many or a size class.

clone_size: many
v_call: TRBV7-2
d_call: TRBD2
j_call: TRBJ2-3
cdr3_aa: CASSLVSGSGSDTQYF
cdr3_nt: TGTGCCAGCAGCTTAGTAAGCGGGAGTGGCTCAGATACGCAGTATTTT

clone_size: many
v_call: TRBV15
d_call: TRBD1
j_call: TRBJ2-7
cdr3_aa: CATSSIFNRGKESYEQYF
cdr3_nt: TGTGCCACCAGCAGTATCTTCAACAGGGGAAAAGAATCCTACGAGCAGTACTTC

clone_size: NA
v_call: TRBV28
d_call: NA
j_call: TRBJ2-7
cdr3_aa: CASRGGGGPVDEQYF
cdr3_nt: TGTGCCAGCAGGGGGGGTGGGGGCCCTGTCGACGAGCAGTACTTC

clone_size: NA
v_call: TRBV27
d_call: TRBD2
j_call: TRBJ2-1
cdr3_aa: CASRTSGGPREDEQFF
cdr3_nt: TGTGCCAGCAGAACTAGCGGGGGGCCTCGGGAGGATGAGCAGTTCTTC

clone_size: many
v_call: TRBV19
d_call: NA
j_call: TRBJ2-1
cdr3_aa: CASSGWRDEQFF
cdr3_nt: TGTGCCAGTAGTGGGTGGCGAGACGAGCAGTTCTTC

clone_size: few
v_call: TRBV7-6
d_call: NA
j_call: TRBJ1-2
cdr3_aa: CASSFTETTDGYTF
cdr3_nt: TGTGCCAGCTCCTTTACGGAGACAACGGATGGCTACACCTTC

clone_size: NA
v_call: TRBV18
d_call: NA
j_call: TRBJ1-3
cdr3_aa: CASSPENQGTGNTIYF
cdr3_nt: TGTGCCAGCTCACCAGAGAATCAGGGAACCGGAAACACCATATATTTT

clone_size: few
v_call: TRBV6-5
d_call: NA
j_call: TRBJ1-2
cdr3_aa: CTSNPMEGGFYGYTF
cdr3_nt: TGTACCAGCAACCCCATGGAGGGAGGATTCTATGGCTACACCTTC

clone_size: few
v_call: TRBV18
d_call: NA
j_call: TRBJ2-3
cdr3_aa: CASSPLGPATDTQYF
cdr3_nt: TGTGCCAGCTCACCTCTCGGGCCTGCCACAGATACGCAGTATTTT

clone_size: many
v_call: TRBV28
d_call: NA
j_call: TRBJ2-3
cdr3_aa: CASSLGQITDTQYF
cdr3_nt: TGTGCCAGCAGTCTAGGACAGATCACAGATACGCAGTATTTT

clone_size: many
v_call: TRBV7-3
d_call: TRBD1
j_call: TRBJ2-7
cdr3_aa: CASSFGTGEEQYF
cdr3_nt: TGTGCCAGCAGCTTCGGGACAGGGGAGGAGCAGTACTTC

clone_size: NA
v_call: TRBV6-1
d_call: NA
j_call: TRBJ1-2
cdr3_aa: CATARGTKANYGYTF
cdr3_nt: TGTGCCACTGCGAGGGGGACGAAAGCTAACTATGGCTACACCTTC

clone_size: NA
v_call: TRBV10-3
d_call: NA
j_call: TRBJ2-7
cdr3_aa: CAIARSLGAYEQYF
cdr3_nt: TGTGCCATCGCCAGATCGCTTGGGGCATACGAGCAGTACTTC

clone_size: few
v_call: TRBV4-1
d_call: NA
j_call: TRBJ2-3
cdr3_aa: CASRGDTQYF
cdr3_nt: TGCGCCAGCAGGGGAGATACGCAGTATTTT

clone_size: few
v_call: TRBV10-3
d_call: NA
j_call: TRBJ2-5
cdr3_aa: CATGTREQETQYF
cdr3_nt: TGTGCCACCGGGACTCGGGAACAAGAGACCCAGTACTTC

clone_size: NA
v_call: TRBV28
d_call: TRBD1
j_call: TRBJ2-7
cdr3_aa: CASRAGTGGFEQYF
cdr3_nt: TGTGCCAGCAGAGCCGGGACAGGGGGCTTCGAGCAGTACTTC

clone_size: once
v_call: TRBV27
d_call: TRBD1
j_call: TRBJ1-1
cdr3_aa: CASSLTRQGRTEAFF
cdr3_nt: TGTGCCAGCAGTTTGACCCGACAGGGAAGAACTGAAGCTTTCTTT

clone_size: many
v_call: TRBV29-1
d_call: TRBD2
j_call: TRBJ2-1
cdr3_aa: CSVAGLAGASGNEQFF
cdr3_nt: TGCAGCGTCGCTGGACTAGCGGGAGCCTCCGGAAATGAGCAGTTCTTC

clone_size: many
v_call: TRBV9
d_call: NA
j_call: TRBJ1-6
cdr3_aa: CASSVSNRLYNSPLHF
cdr3_nt: TGTGCCAGCAGCGTATCCAACAGACTCTATAATTCACCCCTCCACTTT

clone_size: many
v_call: TRBV12-3/TRBV12-4
d_call: NA
j_call: TRBJ2-5
cdr3_aa: CASSFQLGQETQYF
cdr3_nt: TGTGCCAGCAGTTTCCAGCTTGGCCAAGAGACCCAGTACTTC

clone_size: few
v_call: TRBV6-5
d_call: TRBD2
j_call: TRBJ2-2
cdr3_aa: CASSRTSGRRTGELFF
cdr3_nt: TGTGCCAGCAGCCGGACTAGCGGGAGGAGGACCGGGGAGCTGTTTTTT

clone_size: few
v_call: TRBV6-6
d_call: TRBD2
j_call: TRBJ2-7
cdr3_aa: CASRRGLAGGGMGEQYF
cdr3_nt: TGTGCCAGCAGGCGCGGACTAGCGGGAGGTGGCATGGGCGAGCAGTACTTC

clone_size: NA
v_call: TRBV10-3
d_call: TRBD2
j_call: TRBJ2-1
cdr3_aa: CAIRLTSGLAYNEQFF
cdr3_nt: TGTGCCATCCGTTTGACTAGCGGCTTAGCCTACAATGAGCAGTTCTTC

clone_size: many
v_call: TRBV6-1
d_call: TRBD2
j_call: TRBJ2-5
cdr3_aa: CASSYERGYQETQYF
cdr3_nt: TGTGCCAGCAGTTATGAGCGGGGGTACCAAGAGACCCAGTACTTC

clone_size: few
v_call: TRBV29-1
d_call: NA
j_call: TRBJ1-2
cdr3_aa: CSVDSPGPTNYGYTF
cdr3_nt: TGCAGCGTTGACAGCCCCGGGCCGACAAACTATGGCTACACCTTC

clone_size: NA
v_call: TRBV20-1
d_call: TRBD1
j_call: TRBJ1-2
cdr3_aa: CSASGGGVGGGYTF
cdr3_nt: TGCAGTGCTTCAGGGGGGGGTGTAGGGGGCGGCTACACCTTC

clone_size: NA
v_call: TRBV3-1
d_call: NA
j_call: TRBJ1-4
cdr3_aa: CASSSRGAAEKLFF
cdr3_nt: TGTGCCAGCAGCTCCCGGGGGGCAGCCGAAAAACTGTTTTTT

clone_size: NA
v_call: TRBV11-1
d_call: TRBD1
j_call: TRBJ2-2
cdr3_aa: CASRRTGAGELFF
cdr3_nt: TGTGCCAGCAGGAGGACAGGGGCCGGGGAGCTGTTTTTT

clone_size: NA
v_call: TRBV5-5
d_call: NA
j_call: TRBJ1-5
cdr3_aa: CASSLSSENQPQHF
cdr3_nt: TGTGCCAGCAGCTTGTCCAGCGAGAATCAGCCCCAGCATTTT

clone_size: NA
v_call: TRBV5-4
d_call: NA
j_call: TRBJ2-5
cdr3_aa: CASSFGATVVETQYF
cdr3_nt: TGTGCCAGCAGCTTCGGAGCGACGGTGGTAGAGACCCAGTACTTC

clone_size: many
v_call: TRBV4-1
d_call: TRBD1
j_call: TRBJ1-5
cdr3_aa: CASSHLQGAGSNQPQHF
cdr3_nt: TGCGCCAGCAGCCACCTACAGGGGGCTGGTAGCAATCAGCCCCAGCATTTT

clone_size: many
v_call: TRBV7-3
d_call: NA
j_call: TRBJ1-2
cdr3_aa: CASSPGGTPDGYTF
cdr3_nt: TGTGCCAGCAGCCCTGGAGGCACCCCAGACGGCTACACCTTC

clone_size: few
v_call: TRBV7-9
d_call: TRBD1
j_call: TRBJ2-7
cdr3_aa: CAGGQGAYEQYF
cdr3_nt: TGTGCCGGGGGACAGGGGGCTTACGAGCAGTACTTC

clone_size: few
v_call: TRBV2
d_call: TRBD2
j_call: TRBJ2-7
cdr3_aa: CASSLGWTSEYEQYF
cdr3_nt: TGTGCCAGCAGTTTGGGGTGGACTAGCGAATACGAGCAGTACTTC

clone_size: many
v_call: TRBV6-2/TRBV6-3
d_call: NA
j_call: TRBJ1-1
cdr3_aa: CASSYEKNTEAFF
cdr3_nt: TGTGCCAGCAGTTATGAGAAGAACACTGAAGCTTTCTTT

clone_size: many
v_call: TRBV10-3
d_call: TRBD2
j_call: TRBJ2-5
cdr3_aa: CAISASSGGARETQYF
cdr3_nt: TGTGCCATCAGTGCTTCTAGCGGGGGTGCAAGAGAGACCCAGTACTTC

clone_size: many
v_call: TRBV20-1
d_call: NA
j_call: TRBJ2-5
cdr3_aa: CSAMGFGLRNRETQYF
cdr3_nt: TGCAGTGCCATGGGTTTCGGACTGCGGAATAGAGAGACCCAGTACTTC

clone_size: many
v_call: TRBV7-2
d_call: NA
j_call: TRBJ2-7
cdr3_aa: CASSPAYEQYF
cdr3_nt: TGTGCCAGCAGCCCGGCCTACGAGCAGTACTTC

clone_size: many
v_call: TRBV12-3/TRBV12-4
d_call: NA
j_call: TRBJ2-7
cdr3_aa: CASSLSGAFYEQYF
cdr3_nt: TGTGCCAGCAGTTTGAGTGGGGCCTTCTACGAGCAGTACTTC

clone_size: many
v_call: TRBV7-8
d_call: TRBD1
j_call: TRBJ2-7
cdr3_aa: CASSLATGASYEQYF
cdr3_nt: TGTGCCAGCAGCTTAGCGACAGGGGCGTCCTACGAGCAGTACTTC

clone_size: few
v_call: TRBV5-6
d_call: NA
j_call: TRBJ2-1
cdr3_aa: CASSEQGNNEQFF
cdr3_nt: TGTGCCAGCAGCGAGCAGGGAAACAATGAGCAGTTCTTC

clone_size: NA
v_call: TRBV29-1
d_call: TRBD1
j_call: TRBJ1-3
cdr3_aa: CSVEGRTGDYGNTIYF
cdr3_nt: TGCAGCGTTGAAGGCAGGACAGGGGATTATGGAAACACCATATATTTT

clone_size: NA
v_call: TRBV29-1
d_call: NA
j_call: TRBJ2-2
cdr3_aa: CSVERLPNTGELFF
cdr3_nt: TGCAGCGTTGAAAGACTTCCGAACACCGGGGAGCTGTTTTTT

clone_size: NA
v_call: TRBV12-5
d_call: TRBD1
j_call: TRBJ2-7
cdr3_aa: CASGRSTGQERYF
cdr3_nt: TGTGCTAGTGGGAGATCGACAGGGCAGGAGCGGTACTTC

clone_size: NA
v_call: TRBV29-1
d_call: NA
j_call: TRBJ1-2
cdr3_aa: CSVGTGSNYGYTF
cdr3_nt: TGCAGCGTTGGGACGGGATCCAACTATGGCTACACCTTC

clone_size: many
v_call: TRBV28
d_call: TRBD1
j_call: TRBJ1-1
cdr3_aa: CASSSRGRRNTEAFF
cdr3_nt: TGTGCCAGCAGTTCCAGGGGGCGGAGGAACACTGAAGCTTTCTTT

clone_size: few
v_call: TRBV5-6
d_call: TRBD2
j_call: TRBJ2-1
cdr3_aa: CASSLYSGGGRSYNEQFF
cdr3_nt: TGTGCCAGCAGCTTGTATAGCGGGGGGGGGCGCTCCTACAATGAGCAGTTCTTC

clone_size: NA
v_call: TRBV7-9
d_call: NA
j_call: TRBJ2-1
cdr3_aa: CASSIGLLNEQFF
cdr3_nt: TGTGCCAGCAGCATAGGACTCCTCAATGAGCAGTTCTTC